These 20 T cell receptor beta chains share one sample of origin, sequenced in a study of T cells after posttransplantation cyclophosphamide. This table comes from immunoSEQ multiplex PCR, and its TCRdb copy is limited to in-frame clones, with some not included. The data show 35,000 to 40,000 clones, with none appearing a single time. The sequencing input was PBMCs. Receptors originate from a young man in good health and a related stem cell transplant donor.

This clone has ten or more counts. This chain uses TRBV4-2 with TRBJ2-6; no definite D call. V lost 1 base and J 1 base, leaving 11 bases between the germline ends. Per germline, CDR1 LGHNA and CDR2 YNFKEQ. The CDR3 sequence is 17 residues long. CDR3 nucleotides: TGTGCCAGCAGCCAAGGGGCAAGTGAATCTGGGGCCAACGTCCTGACTTTC. Translation: CASSQGASESGANVLTF.

This clone was detected only a few times. The same CDR3 arises from other DNA sequences in this sample as well. V and J are TRBV9 and TRBJ2-7; 7 nucleotides match TRBD1. In germline, CDR1 is SGDLS, CDR2 YYNGEE. V trimming: 8 bases; J trimming: 4 bases; junction bases outside the gene matches: 15. This CDR3 has 15 amino acids. The CDR3 here is CASSFKQGTAYEQYF. DNA of the CDR3: TGTGCCAGTAGCTTCAAACAGGGGACGGCATACGAGCAGTACTTC.

Ten or more counts support this clone. The J gene is TRBJ2-7, the V gene TRBV28, with TRBD1 identical over 7 bases. Germline V gene data show CDR1 as MDHEN and CDR2 as SYDVKM. This CDR3 region has 15 residues. V gave up 5 bases and J gave up 2 bases; unmatched junction bases: 9. DNA of the CDR3: TGTGCCAGCAGTGCGACCGGGACAGCAACCTACGAGCAGTACTTC. This gives the protein CASSATGTATYEQYF.

The gene calls are TRBV9 and TRBJ2-1; 12 bases match TRBD2. The CDR3 is 16 residues long. Losses at the gene ends were 4 bases for V and 5 bases for J; bases not matched to a gene: 7. The germline gives CDR1 SGDLS, CDR2 YYNGEE. Here the CDR3 DNA reads TGTGCCAGCAGCACCCGGACTAGCGGGGTCCACAATGAGCAGTTCTTC. This sequence encodes CASSTRTSGVHNEQFF.

This chain connects TRBV7-8 to TRBJ2-7, with 14 bases matching TRBD2. Trimming took 5 bases from V and 2 from J; bases not matched to a gene: 5. Per germline, CDR1 SGHVS and CDR2 FQNEAQ. CDR3 size: 16 residues. CDR3 nucleotides: TGTGCCAGCAGCCAGGGACTAGCGGGGGAGACCTACGAGCAGTACTTC. Amino acid sequence: CASSQGLAGETYEQYF.

This clone showed up many times. CDR3 loop: CAISELGGGYNEQFF. CDR3 coding DNA: TGTGCCATCAGTGAGCTTGGCGGGGGGTACAATGAGCAGTTCTTC. The chain links TRBV10-3 to TRBJ2-1; TRBD2 matches 8 bases. The CDR3 contains 15 residues. The V and J ends lost 2 bases and 4 bases, in that order; junction bases with no gene match: 4. Germline CDR1 reads ENHRY; CDR2 reads SYGVKD.

This clone was detected ten times or more. This chain uses TRBV12-3 or TRBV12-4 with TRBJ1-4; 8 bases fit TRBD1. V lost 4 bases to trimming and J lost 5 bases; unmatched junction nucleotides: 3. The length of the CDR3 is 14 residues. The CDR3 reads CASSSTGVNEKLFF. For the CDR3, the DNA is TGTGCCAGCAGTTCGACAGGGGTGAATGAAAAACTGTTTTTT.

The table lists this clone with many counts. This chain connects TRBV6-5 to TRBJ2-1; TRBD1 might be the D (5 bases). Germline V gene lookup returns CDR1 MNHEY and CDR2 SVGAGI. The V end lost 6 bases, the J end lost 4 bases, and 13 bases lay between the germline ends. The CDR3 consists of 14 residues. The CDR3 sequence: CASRPIDSYNEQFF. CDR3 nucleotide sequence: TGTGCCAGCAGACCGATCGACAGTTACAATGAGCAGTTCTTC.

This clone was observed many times. J is TRBJ2-3 and V is TRBV18, with TRBD2 as a possible D gene (5 bases). V was clipped by 0 bases and J by 4 bases, with 8 bases between them. This CDR3 region has 14 residues. Per germline, CDR1 KGHSH and CDR2 LQKENI. The CDR3 coding sequence is TGTGCCAGCTCACCACCTGGACTGCCAGATACGCAGTATTTT. Its protein is CASSPPGLPDTQYF.

This clone occurred many times. The gene calls are TRBV6-5 and TRBJ1-1; TRBD1 agrees at 8 bases. The V gene's germline CDR1 is MNHEY and CDR2 SVGAGI. The CDR3 covers 15 residues. V gave up 6 bases and J gave up 7 bases; unmatched junction bases: 13. The CDR3 loop reads CASSPVLTGVDEAFF. CDR3 bases: TGTGCCAGCAGCCCCGTCTTGACAGGGGTTGATGAAGCTTTCTTT.

This clone came up many times. J is TRBJ1-3 and V is TRBV29-1, with 8 bases identical to TRBD1. This CDR3 is 16 amino acids long. The germline gives CDR1 SQVTM, CDR2 ANQGSEA. V trimming: 6 bases; J trimming: 2 bases; junction bases outside the gene matches: 12. DNA for the CDR3: TGCAGCGTGAAGGGGGGAAAGACAGGGGCTGGAAACACCATATATTTT. This translates into CSVKGGKTGAGNTIYF.

This clone came up many times. The rearrangement links TRBV6-2 or TRBV6-3 to TRBJ2-1; 9 positions agree with TRBD2. V shed 4 bases, J shed 1 base, and the junction held 14 bases outside the gene matches. CDR3 length equals 19 residues. Germline values: CDR1 MNHEY, CDR2 SVGEGT. CDR3 sequence reads: CASSSLNPKAGGSYNEQFF. The CDR3 nucleotides read TGTGCCAGCAGTTCTCTGAATCCGAAAGCGGGGGGTTCCTACAATGAGCAGTTCTTC.

This clone showed up many times. V gene TRBV5-1 combines with J gene TRBJ2-2, with 7 nucleotides matching TRBD2. V lost 0 bases, J lost 5 bases, and 7 bases stayed unmatched. This CDR3 contains 16 residues. CDR1 is SGHRS and CDR2 is YFSETQ in the germline V gene. CDR3 coding DNA: TGCGCCAGCAGCTTGGCGCCTAGCGGACTAACCGGGGAGCTGTTTTTT. This gives the protein CASSLAPSGLTGELFF.

V and J are TRBV6-5 and TRBJ2-3; TRBD1 matches at 7 bases. The CDR3 is made up of 14 amino acids. The germline V gene encodes CDR1 MNHEY and CDR2 SVGAGI. Germline trimming cut 5 bases from V and 0 bases from J; bases unmatched to any gene: 2. CDR3 bases: TGTGCCAGCAGTCGACAGGGTAGCACAGATACGCAGTATTTT. Translating it yields CASSRQGSTDTQYF.

This clone has a count of ten or more. The rearrangement links TRBV7-9 to TRBJ1-2, with D perhaps TRBD1 (6 bases). This CDR3 spans 13 amino acids. Trimming removed 5 bases from V and 3 bases from J, with 10 bases in between. Germline V gene data show CDR1 as SEHNR and CDR2 as FQNEAQ (reference sequence). In nucleotides, the CDR3 is TGTGCCAGCAGCCTGACAGGAGACTATGGCTACACCTTC. It codes for CASSLTGDYGYTF.

This clone was seen at least ten times. The J gene is TRBJ1-2, the V gene TRBV4-2, with a tentative D call TRBD1 (6 bases). Trimming took off 6 bases at V and 2 bases at J, with 7 bases between the two ends. The CDR3 is 12 residues long. CDR1 and CDR2 (germline): LGHNA, YNFKEQ. The CDR3 loop reads CASRTGNYGYTF. In DNA, the CDR3 is TGTGCCAGCAGGACAGGCAACTATGGCTACACCTTC.

This clone was found a few times. The chain has TRBV7-6 and TRBJ2-2; the match to TRBD1 covers 9 bases. The trim removed 5 bases at V and 4 bases at J, leaving 5 bases unmatched. Germline V gene sequence: CDR1 SGHVS, CDR2 FNYEAQ. This CDR3 has 15 residues. The CDR3 DNA is TGTGCCAGCAGCCGACAGGGGGTAGGCACCGGGGAGCTGTTTTTT. This sequence encodes CASSRQGVGTGELFF.

This clone was seen repeatedly, ten times or more. This chain joins TRBV10-3 and TRBJ1-3; no clear D. V gave up 7 bases and J gave up 0 bases, with 13 bases separating them. This CDR3 has 15 amino acids. CDR1 and CDR2 from the germline V gene are ENHRY and SYGVKD. As DNA, the CDR3 is TGTGCCATCATAAGCCAGGCCGACTCTGGAAACACCATATATTTT. Translating it yields CAIISQADSGNTIYF.

This clone appeared many times. This chain uses TRBV4-3 with TRBJ1-2; 10 bases are shared with TRBD1. The CDR3 contains 15 residues. The V segment lost 0 bases and the J segment 8 bases; nucleotides outside the gene matches: 6. CDR1 and CDR2 (germline): LGHNA, YSLEER. CDR3 nucleotides: TGCGCCAGCAGCCAAGACCCTGACAGGGGGCACGGCTACACCTTC. It yields the protein CASSQDPDRGHGYTF.

This clone was picked up many times. This chain connects TRBV5-4 to TRBJ2-2; 7 nucleotides match TRBD2. The CDR3 runs to 15 residues. V shed 3 bases and J 3 bases; nucleotides not matched to a gene: 5. Germline V CDR1 and CDR2: SGHNT, YYREEE (reference sequence). In DNA form, the CDR3 reads TGTGCCAGCAGCTATGGACTAGAGGACACCGGGGAGCTGTTTTTT. Amino acid sequence: CASSYGLEDTGELFF.